These T cell receptor beta chains were read from a single sample in a study of blood T cell repertoires in COVID-19. Assay: immunoSEQ multiplex PCR; the TCRdb copy retains only in-frame clones and omits some. This table has 150,000 to 200,000 clones, around 73% appearing once. Material for sequencing was PBMCs or T cells enriched from blood (not recorded which). These receptors all stem from a woman between 45 and 65 years old who had recovered from COVID-19. The CDR3 runs from the conserved cysteine through the conserved F or W. D genes are given only for firm matches. The listing skips clone size in some rows; elsewhere it reads once, few, many or a size class.

TRBV25-1	.	.	TRBJ1-1	CASSELGMNTEAFF	TGTGCCAGCAGTGAATTGGGCATGAACACTGAAGCTTTCTTT
TRBV2	TRBD2	.	TRBJ2-3	CASGGGRTDTQYF	TGTGCCAGCGGGGGGGGACGGACAGATACGCAGTATTTT
TRBV4-1	TRBD1	few	TRBJ2-4	CASSRGQGNKNIQYF	TGCGCCAGCAGCCGCGGACAGGGAAACAAAAACATTCAGTACTTC
TRBV2	TRBD2	.	TRBJ2-3	CASSEDGGFTDTQYF	TGTGCCAGCAGTGAAGACGGGGGGTTCACAGATACGCAGTATTTT
TRBV19	TRBD1	.	TRBJ2-1	CASSKGGAPRNEQFF	TGTGCCAGTAGTAAAGGGGGCGCCCCTCGAAATGAGCAGTTCTTC
TRBV3-1/TRBV3-2	.	few	TRBJ1-2	CASSQDLAQRGYGYTF	TGTGCCAGCAGCCAAGATCTTGCCCAAAGGGGTTATGGCTACACCTTC
TRBV15	.	.	TRBJ2-1	CATSRERIGNEQFF	TGTGCCACCAGCAGGGAGAGGATAGGCAATGAGCAGTTCTTC
TRBV29-1	.	few	TRBJ2-1	CSVEARTGTISYNEQFF	TGCAGCGTTGAAGCAAGAACAGGAACCATATCCTACAATGAGCAGTTCTTC
TRBV7-9	.	.	TRBJ1-2	CASTQGPSYGYTF	TGTGCCAGCACCCAGGGTCCCTCATATGGCTACACCTTC
TRBV3-1/TRBV3-2	TRBD2	.	TRBJ2-1	CASSLSTLRLAGYNEQFF	TGTGCCAGCAGCCTAAGTACCCTAAGACTAGCGGGATACAATGAGCAGTTCTTC
TRBV7-3	TRBD1	.	TRBJ2-6	CASSSRTGPFSGANVLTF	TGTGCCAGCAGCTCACGGACAGGGCCCTTCTCTGGGGCCAACGTCCTGACTTTC
TRBV12-5	.	.	TRBJ2-2	CASGFLQGPNTGELFF	TGTGCTAGTGGTTTTCTCCAGGGGCCGAACACCGGGGAGCTGTTTTTT
TRBV7-2	TRBD1	once	TRBJ2-7	CASSPPTGHYEQYF	TGTGCCAGCAGCCCCCCGACAGGGCACTACGAGCAGTACTTC
TRBV28	.	.	TRBJ2-7	CASSAPTRGYHEQYF	TGTGCCAGCAGTGCCCCGACCCGAGGATACCACGAGCAGTACTTC
TRBV12-3/TRBV12-4	.	once	TRBJ2-3	CASSSGNTDTQYF	TGTGCCAGCAGTTCAGGAAACACAGATACGCAGTATTTT
TRBV5-8	.	.	TRBJ2-3	CASSLQLVGTDTQYF	TGTGCCAGCAGCTTGCAGCTAGTGGGCACAGATACGCAGTATTTT
TRBV5-6	TRBD1	.	TRBJ1-5	CASSSGQYSNQPQHF	TGTGCCAGCAGCTCGGGACAGTATAGCAATCAGCCCCAGCATTTT
TRBV11-2	.	.	TRBJ1-1	CASSLREGNTEAFF	TGTGCCAGCAGCTTACGTGAGGGGAACACTGAAGCTTTCTTT
TRBV7-9	TRBD1	.	TRBJ2-1	CASSLGQGAYNEQFF	TGTGCCAGCAGCTTAGGACAGGGGGCTTACAATGAGCAGTTCTTC
TRBV24-1	TRBD2	.	TRBJ2-7	CATGLAGGNEQYF	TGTGCCACCGGACTAGCGGGAGGTAACGAGCAGTACTTC
TRBV5-1	TRBD2	.	TRBJ2-7	CASSPQRGADEQYF	TGCGCCAGCAGCCCACAGCGGGGCGCGGACGAGCAGTACTTC
TRBV4-2	.	.	TRBJ2-3	CASRLGRGTDTQYF	TGTGCCAGCAGGCTTGGCCGGGGCACAGATACGCAGTATTTT
TRBV19	.	once	TRBJ2-7	CASSTLGGLSYEQYF	TGTGCCAGTAGTACTCTAGGTGGGTTATCCTACGAGCAGTACTTC
TRBV7-8	.	.	TRBJ1-4	CASRRGGGFGEKLFF	TGTGCCAGCAGGAGGGGAGGGGGATTCGGAGAAAAACTGTTTTTT
TRBV14	TRBD2	.	TRBJ2-3	CASSQGLSSGSGLAHGTQYF	TGTGCCAGCAGCCAAGGTCTTTCTAGCGGGAGCGGTTTGGCACACGGGACGCAGTATTTT
TRBV7-2	TRBD2	few	TRBJ2-3	CASSLAVRGGPDTQYF	TGTGCCAGCAGCCTAGCGGTACGGGGAGGACCAGATACGCAGTATTTT
TRBV9	.	.	TRBJ2-7	CASSVEPVSGEQYF	TGTGCCAGCAGCGTAGAGCCGGTCTCGGGGGAGCAGTACTTC
TRBV9	.	.	TRBJ1-2	CASSVGTGTYGYTF	TGTGCCAGCAGCGTAGGCACAGGTACTTATGGCTACACCTTC
TRBV19	.	.	TRBJ2-7	CASSKAGDIYEQYF	TGTGCCAGTAGTAAGGCAGGGGATATCTACGAGCAGTACTTC
TRBV28	.	.	TRBJ1-5	CASTLGKLNQPQHF	TGTGCCAGCACCTTGGGCAAGCTCAATCAGCCCCAGCATTTT
TRBV5-6	.	.	TRBJ2-7	CASSSSGTTLYEQYF	TGTGCCAGCAGCTCTTCCGGGACAACCCTCTACGAGCAGTACTTC
TRBV2	TRBD2	.	TRBJ2-7	CASRAGAGGSYEQYF	TGTGCCAGCAGGGCAGGGGCGGGAGGGTCCTACGAGCAGTACTTC
TRBV19	.	.	TRBJ1-5	CASSATALGNQPQHF	TGTGCCAGTAGTGCCACAGCCCTGGGTAATCAGCCCCAGCATTTT
TRBV18	.	.	TRBJ2-6	CASSRETGANVLTF	TGTGCCAGCTCTAGGGAGACTGGGGCCAACGTCCTGACTTTC
TRBV27	.	many	TRBJ1-5	CASSFSGPGQPQHF	TGTGCCAGCAGTTTCTCAGGGCCGGGTCAGCCCCAGCATTTT
TRBV14	.	.	TRBJ2-6	CASSHPSWDSFFGANVLTF	TGTGCCAGCAGCCACCCGAGTTGGGACTCCTTTTTTGGGGCCAACGTCCTGACTTTC
TRBV7-9	.	.	TRBJ1-6	CASSPGLASNSPLHF	TGTGCCAGCAGCCCCGGGCTAGCGAGTAATTCACCCCTCCACTTT
TRBV28	.	.	TRBJ1-1	CAIISPVSGNTEAFF	TGTGCCATCATCTCTCCGGTCTCGGGGAACACTGAAGCTTTCTTT
TRBV10-1	TRBD1	.	TRBJ1-1	CASNSDRGGTEAFF	TGCGCCAGCAACTCAGACAGGGGCGGCACTGAAGCTTTCTTT
TRBV28	.	.	TRBJ1-5	CASTFPGSNQPQHF	TGTGCCAGCACCTTCCCGGGGAGCAATCAGCCCCAGCATTTT
TRBV7-2	.	.	TRBJ1-3	CASSLTGNTIYF	TGTGCCAGCAGCTTGACAGGAAACACCATATATTTT
TRBV29-1	TRBD1	.	TRBJ1-2	CSVIEYRTGGGGYTF	TGCAGCGTCATAGAATACCGGACAGGGGGAGGAGGCTACACCTTC
TRBV28	.	.	TRBJ2-7	CASSFGGRREQYF	TGTGCCAGCAGTTTTGGGGGCAGAAGAGAGCAGTACTTC
TRBV29-1	.	.	TRBJ1-1	CSVRSSLNTEAFF	TGCAGCGTTCGGTCCTCGCTGAACACTGAAGCTTTCTTT
TRBV5-5	.	once	TRBJ2-5	CASSIQGVGETQYF	TGTGCCAGCAGCATACAGGGAGTTGGGGAGACCCAGTACTTC
TRBV6-5	.	.	TRBJ1-2	CASSMTDSNYGYTF	TGTGCCAGCAGTATGACAGATTCGAACTATGGCTACACCTTC
TRBV2	.	many	TRBJ1-1	CASRDNMNTEAFF	TGTGCCAGCAGGGACAACATGAACACTGAAGCTTTCTTT
TRBV6-5	.	.	TRBJ2-7	CAIGGRATLGDEQYF	TGTGCCATAGGTGGCAGGGCCACTCTAGGGGACGAGCAGTACTTC
TRBV7-2	.	.	TRBJ1-4	CASSLNLGAVEKLFF	TGTGCCAGCAGCTTAAATTTAGGGGCTGTTGAAAAACTGTTTTTT
TRBV28	TRBD1	.	TRBJ1-6	CASSPGQLNSPLHF	TGTGCCAGCAGTCCGGGACAGCTAAATTCACCCCTCCACTTT
TRBV12-3/TRBV12-4	TRBD1	.	TRBJ1-1	CASRQGTAKAPIF	TGTGCCAGCAGGCAAGGGACAGCGAAAGCCCCTATCTTT
TRBV5-1	TRBD2	.	TRBJ2-1	CASSLALLAGGSASYNEQFF	TGCGCCAGCAGCTTGGCCCTACTAGCGGGAGGATCAGCGTCCTACAATGAGCAGTTCTTC
TRBV5-8	.	.	TRBJ2-7	CASSLGLAWEQYF	TGTGCCAGCAGCTTGGGTCTAGCCTGGGAGCAGTACTTC
TRBV27	.	.	TRBJ1-2	CASSPQGTGGYTF	TGTGCCAGCAGCCCTCAGGGAACTGGTGGCTACACCTTC
TRBV18	TRBD2	.	TRBJ2-7	CASSPGLAAYEQYF	TGTGCCAGCTCACCTGGACTAGCGGCCTACGAGCAGTACTTC
TRBV6-5	TRBD1	few	TRBJ1-6	CASSIVQGDSPLHF	TGTGCCAGCAGTATAGTACAGGGGGATTCACCCCTCCACTTT